This T cell receptor beta chain was retrieved from a study of shared clonotypes between healthy human individuals. Study-level results: Lower generation probabilities were found for non-shared clonotypes than for those shared by all four donors.

Donation came from healthy HIV-negative adults that had no recent acute infections or vaccinations. Sequencing was performed with immunoSEQ multiplex PCR; in TCRdb, only in-frame clones are kept and a portion is missing. The sample contains about 1 million clones, approximately 70% of which appear only once. Comments on this clone: As yet, its antigen is unknown.

Germline V CDR1 and CDR2: SGHAT, FQNNGV. This CDR3 is built from 15 residues. V was cut by 1 base and J by 4 bases, with 11 bases left in between. The chain is built from TRBV11-2 and TRBJ2-1, with D tentatively TRBD2 (5 bases). The material sequenced was memory CD4+ T cells sorted from blood. The subset is: CD45RA-negative fraction. This receptor was taken from a man younger than 30 in good health. DNA for the CDR3: TGTGCCAGCAGCTTAGCCAGCGGCCCATACAATGAGCAGTTCTTC. Translation gives CASSLASGPYNEQFF.